The rows below give T cell receptor beta chains drawn from one sample of a study of blood T cell repertoires in COVID-19. Produced via immunoSEQ multiplex PCR; TCRdb's table is partial and in-frame only. The data show a few hundred thousand clones, with 85% to 90% seen just once and approximately 2% held by the top ten. Sequences were obtained from peripheral blood. These receptors were taken from a woman aged 25-40 years with COVID-19, enrolled during active disease. The CDR3 runs from the conserved cysteine through the conserved F or W. Each record gives: J gene, clone size, V gene, D gene, CDR3 length, CDR3 protein, CDR3 DNA. D genes are given only for firm matches. Size tells how often a clone was seen (once, few, many) or the class of an expanded clone, and some rows leave it out.

>TRBJ1-1|-|TRBV5-1|-|13
CASRQGKNTEAFF
TGCGCCAGCAGGCAGGGAAAGAACACTGAAGCTTTCTTT
>TRBJ2-5|-|TRBV5-1|-|13
CASSRARESAQYF
TGCGCCAGCAGCCGGGCGAGGGAATCGGCCCAGTACTTC
>TRBJ1-3|-|TRBV7-9|TRBD1|18
CASSHPIGQGASGNTIYF
TGTGCCAGCAGCCACCCTATCGGGCAGGGGGCCTCTGGAAACACCATATATTTT
>TRBJ1-4|-|TRBV2|-|13
CASRGTGGEKLFF
TGTGCCAGCAGGGGGACTGGGGGGGAAAAACTGTTTTTT
>TRBJ1-2|-|TRBV7-9|TRBD1|13
CASRLQGNYGYTF
TGTGCCAGCAGATTACAGGGGAACTATGGCTACACCTTC
>TRBJ1-6|-|TRBV7-2|TRBD1|17
CASSLVHGQGKNSPLHF
TGTGCCAGCAGCTTAGTTCACGGACAGGGCAAAAATTCACCCCTCCACTTT
>TRBJ1-3|-|TRBV7-8|TRBD1|17
CASRLTGVGFSGNTIYF
TGTGCCAGCAGGTTAACAGGGGTTGGGTTTTCTGGAAACACCATATATTTT
>TRBJ1-2|-|TRBV2|-|13
CASSDAANYGYTF
TGTGCCAGCAGTGACGCAGCTAACTATGGCTACACCTTC
>TRBJ1-6|-|TRBV2|-|13
CASMRAPNSPLHF
TGTGCCAGCATGAGGGCGCCCAATTCACCCCTCCACTTT
>TRBJ1-1|-|TRBV11-2|TRBD1|13
CASGMTGATEAFF
TGTGCCAGCGGCATGACAGGGGCAACTGAAGCTTTCTTT
>TRBJ1-2|-|TRBV18|TRBD1|16
CASSPGEGTGNYGYTF
TGTGCCAGCTCACCCGGAGAGGGGACAGGAAATTATGGCTACACCTTC
>TRBJ1-1|-|TRBV12-3/TRBV12-4|-|13
CASSNRGYTEAFF
TGTGCCAGCAGTAACCGGGGGTACACTGAAGCTTTCTTT
>TRBJ1-4|-|TRBV5-5|TRBD1|15
CASSTMTGPNEKLFF
TGTGCCAGCAGCACGATGACAGGGCCTAATGAAAAACTGTTTTTT
>TRBJ2-7|-|TRBV3-1/TRBV3-2|TRBD2|14
CASSQGGGLSEQYF
TGTGCCAGCAGCCAAGGCGGGGGGCTGAGCGAGCAGTACTTC
>TRBJ1-5|-|TRBV19|TRBD1|17
CAPKDRGYHISNQPQHF
TGTGCCCCCAAGGACAGGGGCTACCACATTAGCAATCAGCCCCAGCATTTT
>TRBJ1-6|-|TRBV6-5|TRBD1|15
CASSYSRTGDSPLHF
TGTGCCAGCAGTTACTCCCGGACAGGAGATTCACCCCTCCACTTT
>TRBJ1-1|-|TRBV7-9|-|16
CASSSWGGAEDTEAFF
TGTGCCAGCAGCTCCTGGGGGGGCGCGGAGGACACTGAAGCTTTCTTT
>TRBJ1-5|-|TRBV28|-|13
CASSLNRGQPQHF
TGTGCCAGCAGTTTAAATAGGGGTCAGCCCCAGCATTTT
>TRBJ1-5|-|TRBV7-3|-|13
CASSLDLGKPQHF
TGTGCCAGCAGCTTAGATCTGGGCAAGCCCCAGCATTTT
>TRBJ2-5|once|TRBV2|-|11
CASTLGGTQYF
TGTGCCAGCACCCTGGGGGGGACCCAGTACTTC
>TRBJ1-5|-|TRBV7-9|-|16
CASSSEGRGSNQPQHF
TGTGCCAGCAGTTCCGAAGGGAGGGGTAGCAATCAGCCCCAGCATTTT
>TRBJ1-2|few|TRBV15|-|13
CATSQGGDYGYTF
TGTGCCACCAGCCAAGGGGGGGACTATGGCTACACCTTC
>TRBJ1-1|-|TRBV21-1|-|14
CASSNGTGNTEAFF
TGTGCCAGCAGCAATGGGACAGGGAACACTGAAGCTTTCTTT
>TRBJ1-2|-|TRBV5-4|TRBD1|15
CASSGPPGQGYGYTF
TGTGCCAGCAGCGGGCCCCCGGGACAGGGCTATGGCTACACCTTC
>TRBJ1-2|-|TRBV29-1|TRBD1|14
CSVPGTGTNYGYTF
TGCAGCGTGCCCGGGACAGGAACCAACTATGGCTACACCTTC
>TRBJ2-5|-|TRBV3-1/TRBV3-2|-|14
CASSQVTVGETQYF
TGTGCCAGCAGCCAAGTGACAGTGGGAGAGACCCAGTACTTC
>TRBJ2-2|-|TRBV10-2|-|13
CASSGWRDGELFF
TGCGCCAGCAGTGGTTGGAGGGACGGGGAGCTGTTTTTT
>TRBJ1-1|-|TRBV2|-|13
CASSGGTTNKAFF
TGTGCCAGCAGCGGCGGAACAACCAATAAAGCTTTCTTT
>TRBJ2-7|once|TRBV19|-|14
CASSQGRGSYEQYF
TGTGCCAGTAGTCAGGGAAGGGGCTCCTACGAGCAGTACTTC
>TRBJ2-1|-|TRBV7-9|-|13
CASSRHGENEQFF
TGTGCCAGCTCGCGACACGGGGAGAATGAGCAGTTCTTC
>TRBJ1-1|-|TRBV23-1|-|16
CASSQRDSKNGTEAFF
TGCGCCAGCAGTCAACGAGACTCGAAGAATGGGACTGAAGCTTTCTTT